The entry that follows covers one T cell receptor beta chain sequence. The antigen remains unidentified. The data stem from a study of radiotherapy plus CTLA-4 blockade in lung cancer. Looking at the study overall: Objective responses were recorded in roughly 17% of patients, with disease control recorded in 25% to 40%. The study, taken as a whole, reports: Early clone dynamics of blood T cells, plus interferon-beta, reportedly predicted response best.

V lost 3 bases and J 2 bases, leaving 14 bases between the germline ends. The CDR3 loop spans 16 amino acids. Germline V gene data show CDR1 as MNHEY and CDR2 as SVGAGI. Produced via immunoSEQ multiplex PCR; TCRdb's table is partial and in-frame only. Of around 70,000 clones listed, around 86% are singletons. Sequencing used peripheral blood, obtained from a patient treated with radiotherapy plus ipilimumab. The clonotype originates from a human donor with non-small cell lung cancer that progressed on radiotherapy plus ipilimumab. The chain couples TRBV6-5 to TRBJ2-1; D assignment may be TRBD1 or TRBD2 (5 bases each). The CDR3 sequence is CASSYDRDGPYNEQFF. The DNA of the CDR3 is TGTGCCAGCAGTTATGACCGGGACGGACCCTACAATGAGCAGTTCTTC.